This TCR beta chain is drawn from a study of molecular identifiers for immune sequencing clone quantification. Background on the study: Four portions were sequenced after RNA from 20,000 or 100,000 naive CD8 cells was split five ways in replicates.

Naive CD8 library inputs spanned about 17,000 to 1,100,000 sorted cells and 10%, 30% or 50% RNA. Germline CDR1 and CDR2: MGHDK and SYGVNS. The CDR3 totals 15 residues. Points from the study as a whole: Detectable among over 900,000 naive cells, according to reports, was Jurkat TCR RNA spiked in from one cell. Clones of above 20 RNA copies carried over 99% of effector molecules; in naive cells they carried under 1%.

For this clonotype: Its antigen is currently unknown. A single base separates this from a much larger clone, so it may be a read error.

TCRdb independently ran MiXCR on the PCR reads; one entry per CDR3 protein. The sample holds tens of thousands of distinct CDR3 sequences; about a third are singletons and the top ten take less than 5%. The chain uses TRBV25-1 and TRBJ2-7; the match to TRBD1 covers 9 bases. Sequenced input: naive CD8+ T cells from blood, with Jurkat cell RNA spiked in. Noted subset: FACS-sorted CD8+CD4-CCR7+CD45RA+ naive T cells. This clonotype was sampled from a human donor in good health. Some libraries in this study had Jurkat cell RNA spiked in. DNA of the CDR3: TGTGCCAGCAGTGATATTTCTTGGGACAGGGCCGAGCAGTCCTTC. It encodes CASSDISWDRAEQSF.